This is a list of T cell receptor beta chains from one sample in a study of blood T cell repertoires in COVID-19. Assay used: immunoSEQ multiplex PCR; TCRdb lists only in-frame clones, some missing. The data show 150,000 or so clones, approximately 83% seen once. The sample comprised peripheral blood. These TCRs come from a woman aged 60 to 75 with COVID-19, enrolled during active disease. Both conserved end residues are part of each CDR3. A D gene is named only where the DNA matches it firmly. Clone size, where shown, is once, few, many, or a class for clones that have expanded.

TRBD1 | TRBJ1-6 | TRBV25-1 | . | CASRGTVHSYNSPLHF | TGTGCCAGCAGGGGGACAGTCCACTCCTATAATTCACCCCTCCACTTT
TRBD2 | TRBJ2-2 | TRBV9 | . | CASSVGLAGNTGELFF | TGTGCCAGCAGCGTAGGACTAGCGGGTAACACCGGGGAGCTGTTTTTT
TRBD1 | TRBJ1-3 | TRBV6-5 | . | CASSQRGRSGNTIYF | TGTGCCAGCAGCCAAAGGGGGCGATCTGGAAACACCATATATTTT
. | TRBJ1-5 | TRBV6-2/TRBV6-3 | . | CASSSEVYSNQPQHF | TGTGCCAGCAGTTCCGAGGTTTATAGCAATCAGCCCCAGCATTTT
. | TRBJ1-2 | TRBV7-9 | . | CASSLAARNDGYTF | TGTGCCAGCAGCTTAGCCGCCAGGAATGATGGCTACACCTTC
TRBD1 | TRBJ1-2 | TRBV3-1/TRBV3-2 | . | CASSQGQGAGVYGYTF | TGTGCCAGCAGCCAAGGACAGGGGGCGGGGGTCTATGGCTACACCTTC
TRBD2 | TRBJ2-3 | TRBV27 | . | CASSQPTSGSSTDTQYF | TGTGCCAGCAGTCAGCCGACTAGCGGGAGTAGCACAGATACGCAGTATTTT
TRBD2 | TRBJ2-2 | TRBV3-1/TRBV3-2 | . | CASSQERLAGRDGELFF | TGTGCCAGCAGCCAAGAGCGACTAGCGGGTAGGGACGGGGAGCTGTTTTTT
. | TRBJ1-2 | TRBV25-1 | . | CASSKTGFNYGYTF | TGTGCCAGCAGTAAAACAGGGTTTAACTATGGCTACACCTTC
. | TRBJ1-4 | TRBV7-9 | . | CASSLGAGSEKLFF | TGTGCCAGCAGCTTAGGCGCAGGAAGCGAAAAACTGTTTTTT
TRBD1 | TRBJ2-7 | TRBV27 | once | CASRGGTGEYEQYF | TGTGCCAGCAGAGGGGGGACAGGGGAGTACGAGCAGTACTTC